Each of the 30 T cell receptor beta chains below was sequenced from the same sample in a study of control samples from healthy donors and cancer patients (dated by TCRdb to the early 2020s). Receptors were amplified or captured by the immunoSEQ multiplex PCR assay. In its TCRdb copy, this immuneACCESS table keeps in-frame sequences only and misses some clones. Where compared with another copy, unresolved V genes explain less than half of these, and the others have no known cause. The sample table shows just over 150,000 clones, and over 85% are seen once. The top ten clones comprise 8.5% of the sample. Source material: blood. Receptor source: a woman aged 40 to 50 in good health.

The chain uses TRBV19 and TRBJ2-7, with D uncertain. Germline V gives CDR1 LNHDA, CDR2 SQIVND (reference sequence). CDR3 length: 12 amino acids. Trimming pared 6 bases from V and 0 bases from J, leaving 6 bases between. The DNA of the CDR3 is TGTGCCAGTAGCTCGAACTCCTACGAGCAGTACTTC. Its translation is CASSSNSYEQYF.

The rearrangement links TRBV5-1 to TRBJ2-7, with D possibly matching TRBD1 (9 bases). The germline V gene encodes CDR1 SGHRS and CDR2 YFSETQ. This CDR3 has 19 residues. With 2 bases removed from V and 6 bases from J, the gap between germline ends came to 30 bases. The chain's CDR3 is CASSFGGQGVAGPNFEQYF. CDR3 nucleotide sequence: TGCGCCAGCAGCTTCGGGGGACAGGGAGTAGCGGGACCGAACTTCGAGCAGTACTTC.

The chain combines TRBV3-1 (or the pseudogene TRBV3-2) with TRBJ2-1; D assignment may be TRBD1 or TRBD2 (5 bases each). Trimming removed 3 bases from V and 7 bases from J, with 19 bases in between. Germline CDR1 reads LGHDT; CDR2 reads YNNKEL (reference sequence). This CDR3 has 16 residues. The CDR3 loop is CASSQYARGDDNEQFF. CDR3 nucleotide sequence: TGTGCCAGCAGCCAGTACGCTAGGGGAGATGATAATGAGCAGTTCTTC.

The CDR3 protein is CASSRISSGNTIYF. CDR3 nucleotides: TGTGCCAGTAGTAGGATCAGCTCTGGAAACACCATATATTTT. This sequence joins TRBV19 and TRBJ1-3; D is unclear. From germline, CDR1 is LNHDA and CDR2 SQIVND (reference sequence). V dropped 4 bases and J dropped 0 bases, with 7 bases sitting between them. The CDR3 consists of 14 residues.

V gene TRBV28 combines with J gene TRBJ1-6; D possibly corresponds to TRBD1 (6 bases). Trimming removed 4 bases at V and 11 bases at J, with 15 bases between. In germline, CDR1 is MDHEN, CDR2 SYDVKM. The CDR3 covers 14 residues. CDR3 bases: TGTGCCAGCAGTTCCGGAACAGGGAGTCCACCCCTCCACTTT. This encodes CASSSGTGSPPLHF.

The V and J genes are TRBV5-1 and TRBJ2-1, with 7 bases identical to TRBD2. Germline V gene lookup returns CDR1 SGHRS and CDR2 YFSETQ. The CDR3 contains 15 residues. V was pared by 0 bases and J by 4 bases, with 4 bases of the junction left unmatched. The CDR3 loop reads CASSLGAGRYNEQFF. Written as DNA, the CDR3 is TGCGCCAGCAGCTTGGGAGCGGGGAGGTACAATGAGCAGTTCTTC.

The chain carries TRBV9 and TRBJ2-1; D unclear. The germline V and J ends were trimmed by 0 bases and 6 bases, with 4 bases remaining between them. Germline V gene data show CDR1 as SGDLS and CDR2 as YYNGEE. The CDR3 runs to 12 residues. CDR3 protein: CASSVVSNEQFF. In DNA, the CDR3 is TGTGCCAGCAGCGTAGTCTCCAATGAGCAGTTCTTC.

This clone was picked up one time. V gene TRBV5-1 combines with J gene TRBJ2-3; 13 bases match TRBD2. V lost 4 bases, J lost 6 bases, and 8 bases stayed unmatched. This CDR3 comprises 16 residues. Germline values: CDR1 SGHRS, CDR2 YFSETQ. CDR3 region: CASSPGTSGVYDTQYF. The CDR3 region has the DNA TGCGCCAGCAGCCCCGGGACTAGCGGGGTATACGATACGCAGTATTTT.

In nucleotides, the CDR3 is TGTGCCAGCAGTAGGACAGGGACCGATACGCAGTATTTT. Translated: CASSRTGTDTQYF. The chain employs TRBV12-3 or TRBV12-4 and TRBJ2-3, with 8 bases that match TRBD1. The trim removed 5 bases at V and 6 bases at J, leaving 4 bases unmatched. The CDR3 totals 13 residues.

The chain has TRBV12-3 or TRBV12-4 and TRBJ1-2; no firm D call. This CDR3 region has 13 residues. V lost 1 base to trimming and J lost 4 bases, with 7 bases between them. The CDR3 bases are TGTGCCAGCAGTTTAGAGAAGGTCTATGGCTACACCTTC. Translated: CASSLEKVYGYTF.

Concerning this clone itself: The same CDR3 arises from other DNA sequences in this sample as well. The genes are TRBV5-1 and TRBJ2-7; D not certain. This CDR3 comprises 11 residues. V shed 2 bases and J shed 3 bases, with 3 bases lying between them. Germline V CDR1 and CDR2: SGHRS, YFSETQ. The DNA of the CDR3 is TGCGCCAGCAGCTTTGGCTACGAGCAGTACTTC. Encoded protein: CASSFGYEQYF.

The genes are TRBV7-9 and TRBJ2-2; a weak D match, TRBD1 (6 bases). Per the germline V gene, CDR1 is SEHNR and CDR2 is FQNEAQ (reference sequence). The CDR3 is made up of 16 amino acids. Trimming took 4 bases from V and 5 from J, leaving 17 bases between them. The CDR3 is CASSSLAGAETGELFF. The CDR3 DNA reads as TGTGCCAGCAGCTCCCTAGCAGGGGCCGAGACCGGGGAGCTGTTTTTT. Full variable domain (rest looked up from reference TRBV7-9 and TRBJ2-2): DTGVSQNPRHKITKRGQNVTFRCDPISEHNRLYWYRQTLGQGPEFLTYFQNEAQLEKSRLLSDRFSAERPKGSFSTLEIQRTEQGDSAMYLCASSSLAGAETGELFFGEGSRLTVL.

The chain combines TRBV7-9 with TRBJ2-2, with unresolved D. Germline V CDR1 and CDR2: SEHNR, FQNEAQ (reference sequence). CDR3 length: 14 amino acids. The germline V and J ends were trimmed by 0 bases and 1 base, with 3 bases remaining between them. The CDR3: CASSLAGNTGELFF. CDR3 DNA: TGTGCCAGCAGCTTAGCCGGGAACACCGGGGAGCTGTTTTTT.

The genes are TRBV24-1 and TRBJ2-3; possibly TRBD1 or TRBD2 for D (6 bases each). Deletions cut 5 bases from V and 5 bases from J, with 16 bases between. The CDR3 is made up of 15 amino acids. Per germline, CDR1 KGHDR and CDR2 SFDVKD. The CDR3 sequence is CATSASVGGKDTQYF. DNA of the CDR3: TGTGCCACCAGTGCTAGTGTCGGGGGCAAAGATACGCAGTATTTT.

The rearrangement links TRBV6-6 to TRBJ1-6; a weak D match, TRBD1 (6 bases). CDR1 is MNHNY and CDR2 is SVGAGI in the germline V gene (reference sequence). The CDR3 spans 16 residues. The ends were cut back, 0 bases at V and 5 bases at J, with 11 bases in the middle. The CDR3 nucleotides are TGTGCCAGCAGTTACTCTAGGGCAGGGGATAATTCACCCCTCCACTTT. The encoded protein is CASSYSRAGDNSPLHF.

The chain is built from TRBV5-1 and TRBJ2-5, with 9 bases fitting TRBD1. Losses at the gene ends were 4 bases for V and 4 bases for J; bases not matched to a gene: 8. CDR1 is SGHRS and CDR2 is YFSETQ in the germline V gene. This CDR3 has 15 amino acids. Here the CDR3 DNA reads TGCGCCAGCAGCCTGCAAACAGGGGGCGTAGAGACCCAGTACTTC. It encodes CASSLQTGGVETQYF.

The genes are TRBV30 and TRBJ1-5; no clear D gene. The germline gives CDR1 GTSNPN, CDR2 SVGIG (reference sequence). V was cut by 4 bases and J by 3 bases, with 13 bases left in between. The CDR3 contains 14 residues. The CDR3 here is CAWNRAELNQPQHF. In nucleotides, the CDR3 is TGTGCCTGGAACCGGGCTGAACTCAATCAGCCCCAGCATTTT.

The CDR3 region has the DNA TGTGCCAGCCTTCCCAGGGGGACGATCGGGGAGCTGTTTTTT. It specifies CASLPRGTIGELFF. The chain has TRBV19 and TRBJ2-2; 7 positions match TRBD1. The CDR3 sequence is 14 residues long. The V gene end was trimmed by 9 bases and the J gene end by 7 bases; junction bases not matched to a gene: 11. Looked up from germline, CDR1 is LNHDA and CDR2 is SQIVND (reference sequence).

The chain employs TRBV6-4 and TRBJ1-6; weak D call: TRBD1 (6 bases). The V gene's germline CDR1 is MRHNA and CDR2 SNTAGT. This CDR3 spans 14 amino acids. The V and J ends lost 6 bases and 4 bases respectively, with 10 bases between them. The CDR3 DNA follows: TGTGCCAGCAGCAGAACAGGGTATAATTCACCCCTCCACTTT. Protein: CASSRTGYNSPLHF.

CDR3 amino acids: CASSIPDRVNTEAFF. The CDR3, as DNA: TGTGCCAGTAGTATCCCGGACAGGGTGAACACTGAAGCTTTCTTT. The V call is TRBV19, the J call TRBJ1-1; 8 bases are a match to TRBD1. CDR1 is LNHDA and CDR2 is SQIVND in the germline V gene (reference sequence). V lost 3 bases, J lost 0 bases, and 3 bases stayed unmatched. The CDR3 covers 15 residues.

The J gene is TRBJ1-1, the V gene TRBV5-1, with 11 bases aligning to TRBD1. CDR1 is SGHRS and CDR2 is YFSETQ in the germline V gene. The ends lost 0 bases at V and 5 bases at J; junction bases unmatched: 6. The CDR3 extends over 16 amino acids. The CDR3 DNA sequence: TGCGCCAGCAGCTTGGTTTTTGGGACAGGGGGGACTGAAGCTTTCTTT. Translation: CASSLVFGTGGTEAFF. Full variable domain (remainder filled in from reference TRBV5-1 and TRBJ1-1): KAGVTQTPRYLIKTRGQQVTLSCSPISGHRSVSWYQQTPGQGLQFLFEYFSETQRNKGNFPGRFSGRQFSNSRSEMNVSTLELGDSALYLCASSLVFGTGGTEAFFGQGTRLTVV.

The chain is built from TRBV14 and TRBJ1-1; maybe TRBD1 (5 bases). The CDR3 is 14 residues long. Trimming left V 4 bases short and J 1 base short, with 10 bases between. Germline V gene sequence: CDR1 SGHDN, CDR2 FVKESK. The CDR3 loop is CASSLGRTNTEAFF. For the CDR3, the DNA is TGTGCCAGCAGCCTGGGACGGACGAACACTGAAGCTTTCTTT.

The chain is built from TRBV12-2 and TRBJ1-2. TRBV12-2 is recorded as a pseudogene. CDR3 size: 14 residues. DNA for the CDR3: TGTGCAAGTCGCTTAGATACGCTTGGCTATGGCTACACCTTC. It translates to CASRLDTLGYGYTF.

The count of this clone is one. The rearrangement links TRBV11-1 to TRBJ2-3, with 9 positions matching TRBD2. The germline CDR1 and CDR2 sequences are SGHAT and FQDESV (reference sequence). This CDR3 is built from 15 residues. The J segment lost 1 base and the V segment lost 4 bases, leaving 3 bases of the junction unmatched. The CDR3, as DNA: TGTGCCAGCAGCTCGAAGCGGGGGGGCACAGATACGCAGTATTTT. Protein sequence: CASSSKRGGTDTQYF.

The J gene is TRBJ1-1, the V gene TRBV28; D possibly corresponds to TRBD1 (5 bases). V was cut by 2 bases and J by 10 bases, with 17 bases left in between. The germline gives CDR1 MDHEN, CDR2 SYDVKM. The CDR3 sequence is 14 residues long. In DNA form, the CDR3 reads TGTGCCAGCAGTTTAGGGGGGGTCCCCTCGGGAGCTTTCTTT. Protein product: CASSLGGVPSGAFF.

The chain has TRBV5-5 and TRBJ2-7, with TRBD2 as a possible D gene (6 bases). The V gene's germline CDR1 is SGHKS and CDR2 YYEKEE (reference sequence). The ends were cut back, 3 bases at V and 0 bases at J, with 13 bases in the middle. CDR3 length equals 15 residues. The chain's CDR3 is CASSWEEVSSYEQYF. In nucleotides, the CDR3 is TGTGCCAGCAGCTGGGAGGAAGTAAGCTCCTACGAGCAGTACTTC.

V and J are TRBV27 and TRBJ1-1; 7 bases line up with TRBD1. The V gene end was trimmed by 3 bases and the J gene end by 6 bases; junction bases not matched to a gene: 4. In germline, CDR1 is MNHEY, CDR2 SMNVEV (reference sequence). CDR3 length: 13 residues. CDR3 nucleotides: TGTGCCAGCAGTTTTTTCGGACAGGCTGAAGCTTTCTTT. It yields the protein CASSFFGQAEAFF.

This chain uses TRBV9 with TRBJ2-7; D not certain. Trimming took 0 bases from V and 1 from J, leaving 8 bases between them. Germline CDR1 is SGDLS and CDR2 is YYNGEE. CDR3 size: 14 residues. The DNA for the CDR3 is TGTGCCAGCAGCGTAGGGGTAGGGTCCTACGAGCAGTACTTC. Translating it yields CASSVGVGSYEQYF.

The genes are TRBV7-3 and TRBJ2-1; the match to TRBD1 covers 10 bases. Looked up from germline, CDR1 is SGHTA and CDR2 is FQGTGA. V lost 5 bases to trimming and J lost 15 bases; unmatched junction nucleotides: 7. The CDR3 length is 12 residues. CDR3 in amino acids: CASSGQGGILFF. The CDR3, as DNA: TGTGCCAGCAGCGGACAGGGGGGAATTCTGTTCTTC.

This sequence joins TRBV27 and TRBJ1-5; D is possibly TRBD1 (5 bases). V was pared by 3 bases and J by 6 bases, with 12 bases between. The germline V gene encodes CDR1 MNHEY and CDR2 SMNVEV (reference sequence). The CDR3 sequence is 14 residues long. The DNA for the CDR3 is TGTGCCAGCAGTTTTCGACAGTTTAGTCAGCCCCAGCATTTT. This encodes CASSFRQFSQPQHF.